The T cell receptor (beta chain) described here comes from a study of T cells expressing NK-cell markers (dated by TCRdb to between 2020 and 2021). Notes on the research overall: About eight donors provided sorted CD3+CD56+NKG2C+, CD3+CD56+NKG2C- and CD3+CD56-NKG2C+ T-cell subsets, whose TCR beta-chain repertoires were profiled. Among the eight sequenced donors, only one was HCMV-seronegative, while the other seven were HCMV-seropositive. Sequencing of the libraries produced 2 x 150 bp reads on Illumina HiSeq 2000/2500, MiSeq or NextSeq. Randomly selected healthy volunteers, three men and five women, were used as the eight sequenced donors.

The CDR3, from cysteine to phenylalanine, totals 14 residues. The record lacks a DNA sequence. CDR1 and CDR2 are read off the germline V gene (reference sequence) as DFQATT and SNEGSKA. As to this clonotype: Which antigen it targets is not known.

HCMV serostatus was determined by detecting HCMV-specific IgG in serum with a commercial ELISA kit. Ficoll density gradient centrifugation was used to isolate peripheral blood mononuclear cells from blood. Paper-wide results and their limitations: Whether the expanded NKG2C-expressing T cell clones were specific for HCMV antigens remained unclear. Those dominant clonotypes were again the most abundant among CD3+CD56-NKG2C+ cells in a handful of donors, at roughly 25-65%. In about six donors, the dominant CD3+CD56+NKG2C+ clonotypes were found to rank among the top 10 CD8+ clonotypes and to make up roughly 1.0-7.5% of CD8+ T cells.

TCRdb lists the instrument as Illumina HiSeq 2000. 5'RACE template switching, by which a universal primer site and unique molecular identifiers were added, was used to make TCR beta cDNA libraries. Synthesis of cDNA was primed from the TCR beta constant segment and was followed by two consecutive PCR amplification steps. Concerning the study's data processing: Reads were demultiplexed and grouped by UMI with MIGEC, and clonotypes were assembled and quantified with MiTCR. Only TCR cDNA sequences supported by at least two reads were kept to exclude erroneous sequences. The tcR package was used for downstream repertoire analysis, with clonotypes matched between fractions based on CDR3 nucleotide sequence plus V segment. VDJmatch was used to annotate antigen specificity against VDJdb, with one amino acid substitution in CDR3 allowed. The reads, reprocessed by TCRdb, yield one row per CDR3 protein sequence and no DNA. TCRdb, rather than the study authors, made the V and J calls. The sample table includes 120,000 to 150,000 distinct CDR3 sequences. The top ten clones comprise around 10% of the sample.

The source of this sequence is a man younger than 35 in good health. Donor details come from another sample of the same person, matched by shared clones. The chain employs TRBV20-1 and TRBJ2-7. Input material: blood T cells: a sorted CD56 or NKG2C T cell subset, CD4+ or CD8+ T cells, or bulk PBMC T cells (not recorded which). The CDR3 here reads CSARPHGSEYEQYF.